What follows describes a single T cell receptor (beta chain). The CDR3 consists of 13 residues. The V end lost 4 bases, the J end lost 1 base, and 7 bases lay between the germline ends. Germline V CDR1 and CDR2: SQVTM, ANQGSEA. The data stem from a study of blood T cell repertoires in COVID-19. Across the study: Acute and convalescent COVID-19 samples came from the United States, Italy and Spain.

Generated by immunoSEQ multiplex PCR, the TCRdb table keeps only in-frame clones and is missing some. This table holds roughly 210,000 clones, 88% found once. This receptor was identified in a man aged 70 or older with acute or convalescent COVID-19. Sequencing input: peripheral blood. This chain joins TRBV29-1 and TRBJ1-4; TRBD1 is a possible D gene (5 bases). The CDR3: CSVAGETNEKLFF. CDR3 in DNA: TGCAGCGTTGCGGGGGAAACTAATGAAAAACTGTTTTTT.